This section outlines one TCR beta chain sequence together with its context. Antigen unknown. This CDR3 spans 14 amino acids. Germline lookup yields CDR1 SGHRS and CDR2 YFSETQ. Trimming left V 4 bases short and J 4 bases short, with 14 bases between. The data were obtained in a study of shared clonotypes between healthy human individuals. In the study overall: There were three CD4 naive, three CD4 memory, two CD8 naive and one CD8 memory plates per donor.

The assay was immunoSEQ multiplex PCR, and TCRdb's table has in-frame clones only and misses some. The top ten clones hold about 0.13% of a sample with millions of clones, just over 90% of them seen once. Naive CD45RA+ and memory CD45RA-negative subsets were split from CD4+ cells. Study results and limitations: The small donor group covered limited genetic and exposure diversity.

The specimen sequenced was naive CD4+ T cells sorted from blood. Documented subset: CD45RA+ positively selected. The rearrangement uses TRBV5-1 and TRBJ2-5; possible D gene TRBD2, 6 bases. The TCR sequence derives from a young man in good health. The CDR3 DNA reads TGCGCCAGCAGCCGAGCCCCGGAGGGAGAGACCCAGTACTTC. The encoded protein is CASSRAPEGETQYF.